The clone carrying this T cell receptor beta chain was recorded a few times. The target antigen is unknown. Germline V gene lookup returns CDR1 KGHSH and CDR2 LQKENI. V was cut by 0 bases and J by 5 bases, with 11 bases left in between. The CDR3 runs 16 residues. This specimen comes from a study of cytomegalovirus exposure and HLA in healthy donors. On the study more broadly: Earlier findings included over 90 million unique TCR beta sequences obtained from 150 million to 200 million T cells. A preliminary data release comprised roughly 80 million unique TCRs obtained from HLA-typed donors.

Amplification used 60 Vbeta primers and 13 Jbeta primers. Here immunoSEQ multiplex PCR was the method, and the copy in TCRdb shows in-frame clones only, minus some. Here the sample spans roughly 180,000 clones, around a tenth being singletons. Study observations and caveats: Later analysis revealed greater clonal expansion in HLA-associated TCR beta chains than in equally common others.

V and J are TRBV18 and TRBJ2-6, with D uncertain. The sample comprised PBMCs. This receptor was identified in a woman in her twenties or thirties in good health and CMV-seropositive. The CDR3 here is CASSPPASLRANVLTF. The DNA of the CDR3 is TGTGCCAGCTCACCACCGGCATCCCTTAGGGCCAACGTCCTGACTTTC.